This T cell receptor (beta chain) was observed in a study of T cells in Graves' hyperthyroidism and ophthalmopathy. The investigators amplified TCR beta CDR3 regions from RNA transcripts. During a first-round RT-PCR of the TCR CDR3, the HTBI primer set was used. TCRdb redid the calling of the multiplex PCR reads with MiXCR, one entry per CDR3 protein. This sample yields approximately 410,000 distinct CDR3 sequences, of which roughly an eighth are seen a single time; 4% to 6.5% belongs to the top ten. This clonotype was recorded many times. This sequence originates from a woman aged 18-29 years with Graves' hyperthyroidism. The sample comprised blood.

This CDR3 reads CSVYPREQETQYF. Here the CDR3 DNA reads TGCAGCGTTTACCCCCGAGAACAAGAGACCCAGTACTTC. The gene calls are TRBV29-1 and TRBJ2-5; D unresolved. Per the germline V gene, CDR1 is SQVTM and CDR2 is ANQGSEA. V lost 5 bases, J lost 2 bases, and 12 bases lay in between. The CDR3 runs 13 residues.